What follows describes a single TCR beta chain. This specimen comes from a study of shared clonotypes between healthy human individuals. Study overall: CD8 memory received one plate per donor, CD8 naive two, CD4 memory three and CD4 naive three.

Clones were read by immunoSEQ multiplex PCR, and TCRdb kept only the in-frame ones, dropping some. This table has about 980,000 clones, 76% appearing once. Germline V lookup: CDR1 MNHEY, CDR2 SMNVEV (reference sequence). The CDR3 sequence is 19 residues long. Trimming cost V 5 bases and J 0 bases; bases outside gene matches: 9. The genes are TRBV27 and TRBJ2-6; 11 bases line up with TRBD1. Sequencing input: memory CD4+ T cells sorted from blood. Stated subset: CD45RA-negative fraction. This receptor was taken from a young man in good health. CDR3 bases: TGTGCCAGCAGTCCACATTCCGGGACAGGGGGCTCTGGGGCCAACGTCCTGACTTTC. Its translation: CASSPHSGTGGSGANVLTF.